A single sample is the source of the 3 T cell receptor beta chains below, sequenced in a study of cytomegalovirus exposure and HLA in healthy donors. 60 Vbeta and 13 Jbeta primers were used in PCR. The assay was immunoSEQ multiplex PCR, and TCRdb's table has in-frame clones only and misses some. Found here are about 130,000 clones; the top ten clones hold 1.5% to 1.8%. Sequencing was performed on PBMCs. The origin of the receptors is a woman in her forties in good health and CMV-seronegative.

The chain links TRBV27 to TRBJ1-6; TRBD1 aligns across 7 bases. Trimming removed 8 bases from V and 8 bases from J; junction bases left unmatched: 6. This CDR3 spans 13 amino acids. CDR1 and CDR2 (germline): MNHEY, SMNVEV (reference sequence). The CDR3 loop reads CASGRDRDSPLHF. CDR3 coding DNA: TGTGCCAGCGGCCGGGACAGAGATTCACCCCTCCACTTT.

The chain links TRBV5-8 to TRBJ1-5; D remains ambiguous. Germline CDR1 and CDR2: SGHTS and YDEGEE. The CDR3 contains 16 residues. V was pared by 0 bases and J by 4 bases, with 14 bases between. CDR3 residues: CASSLARGSGNQPQHF. The CDR3 nucleotides read TGTGCCAGCAGCTTGGCTCGGGGATCGGGGAATCAGCCCCAGCATTTT. The full variable domain, its missing parts supplied by reference TRBV5-8 and TRBJ1-5, is EAGVTQSPTHLIKTRGQQATLRCSPISGHTSVYWYQQALGLGLQFLLWYDEGEERNRGNFPPRFSGRQFPNYSSELNVNALELEDSALYLCASSLARGSGNQPQHFGDGTRLSIL.

The chain links TRBV6-6 to TRBJ1-1; possibly TRBD1 for D (5 bases). Germline V gene lookup returns CDR1 MNHNY and CDR2 SVGAGI (reference sequence). The CDR3 has 14 amino acids. V shed 2 bases and J shed 11 bases, with 18 bases lying between them. In DNA form, the CDR3 reads TGTGCCAGCAGTTACGGGACGGGAGATAGAGGGGCTTTCTTT. Translating it yields CASSYGTGDRGAFF.